This T cell receptor beta chain is from a study of T-cell memory formation after mild COVID-19. About the study: Clusters of TCRs were largely donor specific. Study-wide findings and caveats: Among contracting clones, CD4+ were mainly CM/EM and CD8+ enriched in EMRA. Clones contracting day 15 to 85 were balanced CD4/CD8; later expanders leaned CD4+.

CDR1 is MNHEY and CDR2 is SVGEGT in the germline V gene. This CDR3 is built from 16 residues. The trim removed 3 bases at V and 4 bases at J, leaving 8 bases unmatched. As to this clonotype: What it recognizes is unknown.

cDNA libraries for TCR alpha and TCR beta, carrying sample barcodes and UMIs, came from 5'RACE with constant-segment primers. TCRdb analysed the 5' RACE reads with MiXCR anew, one entry per CDR3 protein. The table records approximately 410,000 distinct CDR3 sequences, roughly a quarter of them present only once. Sequenced: PBMCs or a T cell subset sorted from them (not recorded which). The J gene is TRBJ2-1, the V gene TRBV6-2 or TRBV6-3, with 8 bases fitting TRBD2. The TCR was taken from an adult woman who had mild COVID-19 (a few samples of this study predate the infection). Cell type and time point are not known. This CDR3 is CASSYRDPGGYNEQFF. Here the CDR3 DNA reads TGTGCCAGCAGTTATCGGGACCCGGGGGGGTACAATGAGCAGTTCTTC.